The 10 T cell receptor beta chains reported below all come from one sample, sequenced in a study of technical replicates of blood from a handful of donors. Repertoires were generated with immunoSEQ multiplex PCR, while TCRdb's copy carries only in-frame clones and drops some. Of 70,000 to 85,000 clones listed, approximately 97% are singletons. Sequencing used T cells isolated from PBMCs. These receptors all come from a human donor in good health.

V is TRBV29-1 and J is TRBJ2-1, with 8 nucleotides matching TRBD2. The CDR3 contains 13 residues. V lost 2 bases and J lost 8; bases outside the gene matches: 5. Germline lookup yields CDR1 SQVTM and CDR2 ANQGSEA. This chain's CDR3 is CSVERGGSDEQFF. Written as DNA, the CDR3 is TGCAGCGTTGAACGGGGGGGGTCCGATGAGCAGTTCTTC.

V and J are TRBV10-1 and TRBJ2-5, with 7 nucleotides matching TRBD2. This CDR3 has 15 amino acids. V trimming: 2 bases; J trimming: 7 bases; junction bases outside the gene matches: 10. The germline V gene encodes CDR1 WNHNN and CDR2 SYGVQD (reference sequence). The CDR3 spells CASSERLTSRGTQYF. CDR3 DNA: TGCGCCAGCAGTGAGCGATTGACTAGCCGGGGGACCCAGTACTTC.

V and J are TRBV9 and TRBJ1-1, with 7 bases fitting TRBD1. Germline V gives CDR1 SGDLS, CDR2 YYNGEE. The CDR3 is made up of 13 amino acids. J was trimmed by 5 bases and V by 4 bases; bases with no gene match: 5. The CDR3 protein is CASSKGGGTEAFF. The CDR3, as DNA: TGTGCCAGCAGCAAAGGGGGCGGGACTGAAGCTTTCTTT.

This clone is a singleton in its sample. The chain links TRBV5-8 to TRBJ1-1; 8 bases align to TRBD1. The CDR3 is 17 residues long. After removal of 4 bases from V and 0 bases from J, the junction contained 11 bases not matched to a gene. Germline CDR1 and CDR2: SGHTS and YDEGEE. The DNA for the CDR3 is TGTGCCAGCAGCCCTCCGCTGGGACAGGATGTGAACACTGAAGCTTTCTTT. Translation: CASSPPLGQDVNTEAFF.

The CDR3 loop is CASSSRQGASEQYF. Written as DNA, the CDR3 is TGCGCCAGCAGCTCGCGACAGGGGGCCTCCGAGCAGTACTTC. The V and J genes are TRBV5-1 and TRBJ2-7; 10 nucleotides line up with TRBD1. Germline V gene data show CDR1 as SGHRS and CDR2 as YFSETQ. The length of the CDR3 is 14 residues. V dropped 3 bases and J dropped 6; count of bases not matched to a gene: 6.

This clone was seen a handful of times. The chain links TRBV15 to TRBJ1-1, with a tentative D call TRBD1 (6 bases). The germline CDR1 and CDR2 sequences are LNHNV and YYDKDF (reference sequence). The CDR3 spans 13 residues. Trimming removed 6 bases at V and 0 bases at J, with 8 bases between. In nucleotides, the CDR3 is TGTGCCACCAGGGACAGCATGAACACTGAAGCTTTCTTT. It translates to CATRDSMNTEAFF. Supplemented by reference TRBV15 and TRBJ1-1, the full variable domain reads DAMVIQNPRYQVTQFGKPVTLSCSQTLNHNVMYWYQQKSSQAPKLLFHYYDKDFNNEADTPDNFQSRRPNTSFCFLDIRSPGLGDTAMYLCATRDSMNTEAFFGQGTRLTVV.

This rearrangement joins TRBV7-9 to TRBJ2-7; 9 nucleotides line up with TRBD2. After removal of 5 bases from V and 0 bases from J, the junction contained 5 bases not matched to a gene. Germline assignment: CDR1 SEHNR and CDR2 FQNEAQ (reference sequence). There are 15 residues in the CDR3. The CDR3 bases are TGTGCCAGCAGCCGCGGACTAGCGAGCTCCTACGAGCAGTACTTC. Translating it yields CASSRGLASSYEQYF.

The chain carries TRBV27 and TRBJ1-3, with 8 bases lining up with TRBD1. This CDR3 is 12 amino acids long. With V trimmed by 10 bases and J by 8 bases, 7 bases remained unmatched. CDR1 is MNHEY and CDR2 is SMNVEV in the germline V gene (reference sequence). CDR3 coding DNA: TGTGCCACCAAGGACAGGGCAGACACCATATATTTT. This sequence encodes CATKDRADTIYF.

The chain recombines TRBV13 with TRBJ2-3, with 8 bases matching TRBD1. The J segment lost 2 bases and the V segment lost 4 bases, leaving 8 bases of the junction unmatched. Germline CDR1 reads PRHDT; CDR2 reads FYEKMQ (reference sequence). The CDR3 sequence is 16 residues long. The CDR3 spells CASSSRQGTLTDTQYF. The CDR3 coding sequence is TGTGCCAGCAGCTCCCGACAGGGGACACTCACAGATACGCAGTATTTT. The whole variable domain, remainder taken from reference TRBV13 and TRBJ2-3, is AAGVIQSPRHLIKEKRETATLKCYPIPRHDTVYWYQQGPGQDPQFLISFYEKMQSDKGSIPDRFSAQQFSDYHSELNMSSLELGDSALYFCASSSRQGTLTDTQYFGPGTRLTVL.

The chain's CDR3 is CASSLGGLRRAFF. DNA for the CDR3: TGCGCCAGCAGCTTGGGGGGCCTCCGAAGGGCTTTCTTT. This sequence joins TRBV5-1 and TRBJ1-1; TRBD1 might be the D (5 bases). The CDR3 consists of 13 residues. V was pared by 0 bases and J by 11 bases, with 14 bases between. Looked up from germline, CDR1 is SGHRS and CDR2 is YFSETQ.